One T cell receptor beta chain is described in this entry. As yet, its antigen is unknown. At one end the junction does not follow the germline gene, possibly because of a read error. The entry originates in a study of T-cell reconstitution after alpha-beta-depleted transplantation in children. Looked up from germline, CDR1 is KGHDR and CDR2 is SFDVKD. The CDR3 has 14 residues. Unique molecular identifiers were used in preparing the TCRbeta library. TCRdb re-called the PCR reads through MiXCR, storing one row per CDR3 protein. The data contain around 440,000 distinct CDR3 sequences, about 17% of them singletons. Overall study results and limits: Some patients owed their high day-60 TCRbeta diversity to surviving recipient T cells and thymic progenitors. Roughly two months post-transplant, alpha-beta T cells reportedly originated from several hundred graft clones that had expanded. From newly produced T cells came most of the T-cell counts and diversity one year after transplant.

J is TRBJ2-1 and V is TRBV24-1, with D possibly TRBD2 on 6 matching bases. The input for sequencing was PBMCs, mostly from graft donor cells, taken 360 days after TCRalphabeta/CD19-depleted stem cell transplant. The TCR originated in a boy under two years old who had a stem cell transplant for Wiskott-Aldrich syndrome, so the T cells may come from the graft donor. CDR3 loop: CGTFEAGSYNEQFF. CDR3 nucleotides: TGTGGCACCTTTGAAGCGGGCAGCTACAATGAGCAGTTCTTC.